This TCR beta chain was recorded in a study of cytomegalovirus exposure and HLA in healthy donors. On the study more broadly: Researchers found that just over 80% of around 400 genotyped donors fell within the Caucasian-associated ancestry cluster.

The study's findings and limits: An ancestry cluster, one associated with Asian ancestry, reportedly showed fewer N-insertions than the approximately 720-donor mean in a later analysis.

Concerning this clone: Its antigen is unidentified.

The ends were cut back, 0 bases at V and 3 bases at J, with 7 bases in the middle. The CDR3 is 14 residues long. CDR1 is SGHTS, CDR2 YDEGEE, per germline. PCR was performed using 60 Vbeta and 13 Jbeta primers. Original analysis: It was a later analysis that counted about 80 million unique TCR beta chains, of which about 10 million were shared. Libraries were prepared by immunoSEQ multiplex PCR; TCRdb keeps only in-frame clonotypes and omits some of them. The DNA was the basis for D and trimming; V, J and clone size are from that table. The repertoire holds about 150,000 clones, with roughly 80% as singletons.

The rearrangement joins TRBV5-8 to TRBJ2-1; weak D call: TRBD2 (5 bases). The receptor's source is a man aged 25-45 years in good health and CMV-seropositive. Sequences were obtained from PBMCs. CDR3 sequence reads: CASSLELVYNEQFF. In DNA form, the CDR3 reads TGTGCCAGCAGCTTGGAACTAGTCTACAATGAGCAGTTCTTC.